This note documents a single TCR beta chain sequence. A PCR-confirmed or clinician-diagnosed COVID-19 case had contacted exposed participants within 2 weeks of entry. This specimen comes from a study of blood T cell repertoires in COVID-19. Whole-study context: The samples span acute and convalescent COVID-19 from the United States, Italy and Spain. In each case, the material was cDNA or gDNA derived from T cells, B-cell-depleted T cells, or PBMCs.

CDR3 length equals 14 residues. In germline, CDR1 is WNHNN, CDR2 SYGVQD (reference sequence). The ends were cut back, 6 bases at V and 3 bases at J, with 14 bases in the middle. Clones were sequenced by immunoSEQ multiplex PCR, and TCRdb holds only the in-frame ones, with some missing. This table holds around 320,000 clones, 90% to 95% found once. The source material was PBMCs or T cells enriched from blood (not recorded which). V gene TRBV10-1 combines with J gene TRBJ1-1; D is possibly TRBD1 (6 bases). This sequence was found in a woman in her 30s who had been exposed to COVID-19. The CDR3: CASRSTGQYTEAFF. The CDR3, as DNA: TGCGCCAGCAGAAGTACAGGGCAGTACACTGAAGCTTTCTTT.